This T cell receptor (beta chain) was profiled in a study of cytotoxic CD8 clonotypes in ibrutinib-treated CLL. Findings and caveats of the study: Age-matched healthy donor levels were exceeded by baseline clonality, which tracked circulating CD8+ T-cell counts. Clonality increased at ibrutinib response and stayed stable in sustained remission. At progression, however, it fell back toward baseline.

Concerning this clone itself: The antigen remains undetermined.

The ends lost 0 bases at V and 1 base at J; junction bases unmatched: 11. Germline V CDR1 and CDR2: LGHNA, YSLEER. The length of the CDR3 is 18 residues. Here immunoSEQ multiplex PCR was the method, and the copy in TCRdb shows in-frame clones only, minus some. The sample includes tens of thousands of clones, around 70% of them seen just once. The J gene is TRBJ2-7, the V gene TRBV4-3; TRBD2 matches at 8 bases. The TCR comes from a human donor with chronic lymphocytic leukemia. The sequencing used PBMCs, collected before ibrutinib treatment. The CDR3 is CASSQDGGLVAGSYEQYF. CDR3 coding DNA: TGCGCCAGCAGCCAAGATGGGGGACTAGTAGCCGGATCCTACGAGCAGTACTTC.